This TCR beta chain came from a study of cytomegalovirus exposure and HLA in healthy donors. The study ran its PCR with 60 Vbeta and 13 Jbeta primers. Sequencing was performed with immunoSEQ multiplex PCR; in TCRdb, only in-frame clones are kept and a portion is missing. This repertoire shows over 85,000 clones, approximately 86% found once; its top ten account for approximately 2%. CDR1 and CDR2 from the germline V gene are SGHRS and YFSETQ. Trimming stripped 4 bases from V and 7 bases from J, with 18 bases between. The CDR3 consists of 14 residues. Material: PBMCs. The chain employs TRBV5-1 and TRBJ2-7; weak D call: TRBD2 (6 bases). The sequence was collected from a man aged 40-49 years in good health and CMV-seronegative. The CDR3 protein is CASSLDGTFLEQYF. As DNA, the CDR3 is TGCGCCAGCAGCCTCGACGGGACTTTTTTGGAGCAGTACTTC.